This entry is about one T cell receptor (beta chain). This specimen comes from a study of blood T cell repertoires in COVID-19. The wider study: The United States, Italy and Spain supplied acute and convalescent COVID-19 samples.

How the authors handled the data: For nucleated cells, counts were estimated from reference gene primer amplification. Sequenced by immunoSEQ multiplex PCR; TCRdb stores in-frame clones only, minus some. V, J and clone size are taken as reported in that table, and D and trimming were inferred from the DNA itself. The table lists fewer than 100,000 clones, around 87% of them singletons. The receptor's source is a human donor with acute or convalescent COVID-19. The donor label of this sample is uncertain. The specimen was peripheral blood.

The CDR3 is CASRGTGTGDYGYTF. CDR3 sequence (DNA): TGTGCCAGCAGGGGGACCGGGACAGGGGACTATGGCTACACCTTC. The V and J genes are TRBV6-5 and TRBJ1-2, with 10 bases lining up with TRBD1. The CDR3 sequence is 15 residues long. J lost 3 bases, V lost 6 bases, and 7 bases had no gene match. The germline CDR1 and CDR2 sequences are MNHEY and SVGAGI.